Reported below is one T cell receptor beta chain. Libraries were prepared by immunoSEQ multiplex PCR; TCRdb keeps only in-frame clonotypes and omits some of them. The sample records approximately 50,000 clones, about 93% being singletons. V was shortened by 1 base and J by 0 bases, with 10 bases between the two germline ends. Germline CDR1 is MDHEN and CDR2 is SYDVKM. CDR3 length equals 15 residues. This sample was included in a study of OX40 agonist ivuxolimab in advanced cancers. The input for sequencing was CD4+ or CD8+ T cells sorted from blood, taken in a trial of the OX40 agonist ivuxolimab. The TCR sequence derives from an adult with an advanced solid tumor such as melanoma, head and neck, liver or kidney cancer. The chain joins TRBV28 to TRBJ2-7; D gene unclear. The CDR3 DNA sequence: TGTGCCAGCAGTTTATTATACTCAAGCTCCTACGAGCAGTACTTC. Its protein is CASSLLYSSSYEQYF.